These 6 T cell receptor beta chains were all obtained from the same sample, sequenced in a study of T cell repertoires in cytomegalovirus infection. The antigens these receptors bind are not known. TCRdb fed the reads into MiXCR, producing one record per CDR3 protein. The table shows 450,000 to 600,000 distinct CDR3 sequences, with roughly 46% occurring only once. The material sequenced was cultured PBMCs, taken from culture after CMV antigen stimulation. The receptors were gathered from a human donor in good health (CMV status not recorded). Some clones in this sample may be carry-over from other donors' samples.

The chain couples TRBV7-8 to TRBJ2-7, with TRBD2 matching 10 bases. CDR1 and CDR2 from the germline V gene are SGHVS and FQNEAQ. This CDR3 spans 15 amino acids. Trimming at V came to 3 bases and at J to 2 bases, leaving 4 bases not matched to a gene. The CDR3 coding sequence is TGTGCCAGCAGCTTCCAGCGGGAGGGAACCTACGAGCAGTACTTC. It codes for CASSFQREGTYEQYF.

This clonotype was seen only a few times. The chain combines TRBV10-2 with TRBJ2-7; 10 bases are a match to TRBD1. Germline CDR1 reads WSHSY; CDR2 reads SAAADI. V shed 1 base, J shed 2 bases, and the junction held 5 bases outside the gene matches. The CDR3 extends over 16 amino acids. This chain's CDR3 is CASSEWDRGSPYEQYF. CDR3 sequence (DNA): TGCGCCAGCAGTGAGTGGGACAGGGGATCCCCCTACGAGCAGTACTTC.

The V gene is TRBV7-2, the J gene TRBJ2-7, with 8 bases identical to TRBD2. CDR3 length: 17 amino acids. J gave up 5 bases and V 2 bases, and 14 bases lay outside the gene matches. CDR1 is SGHTA and CDR2 is FQGNSA in the germline V gene. For the CDR3, the DNA is TGTGCCAGCAGCTTAACGGCGGGAGGAGCCCTCCTGGACGAGCAGTACTTC. It specifies CASSLTAGGALLDEQYF.

This clonotype was counted a few times. The chain employs TRBV7-2 and TRBJ2-3; D might be TRBD2 (7 bases). This CDR3 is built from 17 residues. The germline V gene has CDR1 SGHTA and CDR2 FQGNSA. Deletions cut 0 bases from V and 1 base from J, with 14 bases between. Here the CDR3 DNA reads TGTGCCAGCAGCTTAGCGGGGCGGGGGCGAGGCACAGATACGCAGTATTTT. Protein product: CASSLAGRGRGTDTQYF.

This clonotype showed up just a few times. CDR3: CASSIRSSGRASADTQYF. The DNA of the CDR3 is TGTGCCAGTAGTATAAGGTCTAGCGGGAGGGCCTCGGCAGATACGCAGTATTTT. The gene calls are TRBV19 and TRBJ2-3; 12 nucleotides match TRBD2. This CDR3 is built from 18 residues. Germline loops: CDR1 LNHDA, CDR2 SQIVND (reference sequence). The V and J ends lost 2 bases and 4 bases, in that order; junction bases with no gene match: 10.

In its sample, this clonotype was seen a few times. The chain is built from TRBV7-6 and TRBJ1-1; D is undetermined. The CDR3 covers 14 residues. V was shortened by 1 base and J by 1 base, with 7 bases between the two germline ends. Germline lookup yields CDR1 SGHVS and CDR2 FNYEAQ. CDR3 region: CASSLVSANTEAFF. In DNA, the CDR3 is TGTGCCAGCAGCTTAGTATCGGCGAACACTGAAGCTTTCTTT.